A selection of T cell receptor beta chains follows, all from one sample in a study of spatial heterogeneity in lung cancer. MiXCR, run by TCRdb on the 5' RACE reads, gives a single entry per CDR3 protein. The data hold about 86,000 distinct CDR3 sequences, with roughly 13% observed a single time. This specimen was PBMCs, taken at surgery. All receptors come from a male donor with early-stage non-small cell lung cancer. The CDR3 runs from the conserved cysteine through the conserved F or W. Each record gives: D gene, J gene, V gene, clone size, CDR3 DNA, CDR3 protein. A D gene is named only where the DNA matches it firmly. The size field is filled for only some rows; it gives once, few, many or a size class.

TRBD1	TRBJ2-7	TRBV5-5	NA	TGTGCCAGCAGCCCTGGACAGGATCCCTACGAGCAGTACTTC	CASSPGQDPYEQYF
NA	TRBJ1-2	TRBV7-2	few	TGTGCCAGCAGCTTAGTGGCCGACAGCCATGGCTACACCTTC	CASSLVADSHGYTF
NA	TRBJ2-2	TRBV9	medium-sized	TGTGCCAGCAGCGTAGAAGAGGGTCGTCTCACCGGGGAGCTGTTTTTT	CASSVEEGRLTGELFF
NA	TRBJ2-2	TRBV5-1	NA	TGCGCCAGCAGCTTGGAACAACCGGGCACCGGGGAGCTGTTTTTT	CASSLEQPGTGELFF
NA	TRBJ1-1	TRBV12-3/TRBV12-4	NA	TGTGCCAGCACTCCCGGTAGGGAAGCTTTCTTT	CASTPGREAFF
NA	TRBJ1-1	TRBV7-6	few	TGTGCCAGCAGCTTAGCGTTGTGGGACACTGAAGCTTTCTTT	CASSLALWDTEAFF
NA	TRBJ2-2	TRBV24-1	NA	TGTGCCACCAGTGGGACAGAAGTATTCGAACACCCCGGGGAGCTGTTTTTT	CATSGTEVFEHPGELFF
NA	TRBJ2-3	TRBV24-1	NA	TGTGCCACCAGTGACTCCGGTTCTACAGATACGCAGTATTTT	CATSDSGSTDTQYF
TRBD1	TRBJ2-5	TRBV5-4	few	TGTGCCAGCAGTCCTTCCTCGGGGCAGGGGGATGAGACCCAGTACTTC	CASSPSSGQGDETQYF
NA	TRBJ2-2	TRBV30	NA	TGTGCCTGGGGGGCCCCCTGGGGAAGAACTAACACCGGGGAGCTGTTTTTT	CAWGAPWGRTNTGELFF
NA	TRBJ1-1	TRBV29-1	few	TGCAGCGTTGCCTCCCATGGGATGAACACTGAAGCTTTCTTT	CSVASHGMNTEAFF
TRBD1	TRBJ2-3	TRBV30	NA	TGTGCCTGGAGTACCGGGACAGGGACCACAGATACGCAGTATTTT	CAWSTGTGTTDTQYF